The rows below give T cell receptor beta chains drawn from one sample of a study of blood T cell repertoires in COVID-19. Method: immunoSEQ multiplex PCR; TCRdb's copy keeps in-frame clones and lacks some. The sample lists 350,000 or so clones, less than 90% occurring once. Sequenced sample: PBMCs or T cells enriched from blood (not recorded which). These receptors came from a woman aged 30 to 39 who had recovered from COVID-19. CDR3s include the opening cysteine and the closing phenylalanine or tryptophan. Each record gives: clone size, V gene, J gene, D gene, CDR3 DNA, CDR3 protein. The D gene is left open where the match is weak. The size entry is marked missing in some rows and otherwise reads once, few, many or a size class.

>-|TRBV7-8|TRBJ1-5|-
TGTGCCAGCAGCTTGGGGCGGAATAATCAGCCCCAGCATTTT
CASSLGRNNQPQHF
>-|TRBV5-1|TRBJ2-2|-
TGCGCCAGCAGCTCGGTTGGAGGGGACACCGGGGAGCTGTTTTTT
CASSSVGGDTGELFF
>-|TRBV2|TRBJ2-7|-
TGTGCCAGCAGTGAAGGGGCAGGAATTCGCGAGCAGTACTTC
CASSEGAGIREQYF
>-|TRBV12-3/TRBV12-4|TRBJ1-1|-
TGTGCCAGCAGGGATACAGGGCGGACTGAAGCTTTCTTT
CASRDTGRTEAFF
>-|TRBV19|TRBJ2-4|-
TGTGCCAGTAGTCCACAGACAGCAGCCAAAAACATTCAGTACTTC
CASSPQTAAKNIQYF
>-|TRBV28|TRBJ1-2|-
TGTGCCAGCCTAGAACTGCGCGACTATGGCTACACCTTC
CASLELRDYGYTF
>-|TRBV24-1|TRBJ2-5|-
TGTGCCACCAGTGATGCGACAGGTGGGGAGACCCAGTACTTC
CATSDATGGETQYF
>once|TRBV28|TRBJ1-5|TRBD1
TGTGCCAGCAGTGCCTGGACAGGGCTCGAGGGTAATCAGCCCCAGCATTTT
CASSAWTGLEGNQPQHF
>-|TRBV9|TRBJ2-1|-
TGTGCCAGCAGCGTAAGAGTTGTAGGGGAAAGCTCCTACAATGAGCAGTTCTTC
CASSVRVVGESSYNEQFF
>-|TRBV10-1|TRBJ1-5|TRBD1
TGCGCCAGCAGCCCTTGGGTGGCGGGACAGGGCTTTAATCAGCCCCAGCATTTT
CASSPWVAGQGFNQPQHF
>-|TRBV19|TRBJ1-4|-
TGTGCCAGTAGTAAAGAGCCGCCGGGAGGTATTAGGGAAAAACTGTTTTTT
CASSKEPPGGIREKLFF
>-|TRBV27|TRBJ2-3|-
TGTGCCAGCAGTTACAGACAGTCAGATACGCAGTATTTT
CASSYRQSDTQYF
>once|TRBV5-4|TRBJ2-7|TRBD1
TGTGCCAGCGGGACAGGGGCTTTTGGCGAGCAGTACTTC
CASGTGAFGEQYF
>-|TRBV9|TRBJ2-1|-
TGTGCCAGCAGTTCGGGACACCAGACCTACAATGAGCAGTTCTTC
CASSSGHQTYNEQFF
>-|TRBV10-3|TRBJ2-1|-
TGTGCCATCAGTGAGTCCAGGGGCTCCTACAATGAGCAGTTCTTC
CAISESRGSYNEQFF
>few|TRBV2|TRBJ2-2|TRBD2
TGTGCCAGCAGGGGCAGACCCGGACTAGCGGAAAACACCGGGGAGCTGTTTTTT
CASRGRPGLAENTGELFF
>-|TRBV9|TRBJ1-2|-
TGTGCCAGCAGCTCATATGGCTACACCTTC
CASSSYGYTF
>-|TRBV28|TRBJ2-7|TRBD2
TGTGCCAGCAGCCCCACTAGCGGGATTGCCTACGAGCAGTACTTC
CASSPTSGIAYEQYF
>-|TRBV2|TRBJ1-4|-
TGTGCCAGCAGTGAAGAGGACGGGGGTAATGAAAAACTGTTTTTT
CASSEEDGGNEKLFF
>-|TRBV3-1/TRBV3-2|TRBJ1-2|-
TGTGCCAGCAACCCCGCACGGGTTAACTATGGCTACACCTTC
CASNPARVNYGYTF
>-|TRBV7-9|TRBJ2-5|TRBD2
TGTGCCAGCAGCTTAATCCCCCAGTTAGCGGGGTTGCGAGAGACCCAGTACTTC
CASSLIPQLAGLRETQYF
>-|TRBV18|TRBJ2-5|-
TGTGCCAGCTCACCGGCGAGCCGGGGTGAGACCCAGTACTTC
CASSPASRGETQYF
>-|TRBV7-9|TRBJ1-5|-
TGTGCCAGCAGCTTCCCAGGGGCAGAGCAGCCCCAGCATTTT
CASSFPGAEQPQHF
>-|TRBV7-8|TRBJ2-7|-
TGTGCCAGCAGCTTCGGGGTTTACGAGCAGTACTTC
CASSFGVYEQYF
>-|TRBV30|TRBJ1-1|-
TGTGCCTGGAGTCAAAAGAGAAACACTGAAGCTTTCTTT
CAWSQKRNTEAFF
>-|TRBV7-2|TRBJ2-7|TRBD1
TGTGCCAGCAGCTTCCGGGACAGCTCCTACGAGCAGTACTTC
CASSFRDSSYEQYF
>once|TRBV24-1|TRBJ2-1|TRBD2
TGTGCCACCAGTGACCCCTTGAGGGAGGGCGCGAGTTACAATGAGCAGTTCTTC
CATSDPLREGASYNEQFF
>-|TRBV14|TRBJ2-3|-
TGTGCCAGCAGCCAATTCGGGACTCAAGCGGGAGATACGCAGTATTTT
CASSQFGTQAGDTQYF
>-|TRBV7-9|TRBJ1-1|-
TGTGCCAGCAGCGCCCATCAGGCTGAAGCTTTCTTT
CASSAHQAEAFF
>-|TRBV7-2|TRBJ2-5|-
TGTGCCAGCAGCAAGGAACAAGTAGGGACATATCGGGAGACCCAGTACTTC
CASSKEQVGTYRETQYF
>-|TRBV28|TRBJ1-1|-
TGTGCCAGCAGTTTATCAGGGTTGAACACTGAAGCTTTCTTT
CASSLSGLNTEAFF
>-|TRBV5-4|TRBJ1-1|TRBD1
TGTGCCAGCAGTTTGAACAGGGGGTTTGAAGCTTTCTTT
CASSLNRGFEAFF
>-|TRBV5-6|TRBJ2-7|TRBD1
TGTGCCAGCAGCTTCGGGACAGCCGCAGAGCAGTACTTC
CASSFGTAAEQYF
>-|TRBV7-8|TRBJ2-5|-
TGTGCCAGCAGCCCGGGACTCCAAAAAGAGACCCAGTACTTC
CASSPGLQKETQYF
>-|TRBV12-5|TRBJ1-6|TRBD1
TGTGCTAGTGGCTCTGGACAGGGGTCTTACGATCGGATTTCCTATAATTCACCCCTCCACTTT
CASGSGQGSYDRISYNSPLHF
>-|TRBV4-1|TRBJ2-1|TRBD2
TGCGCCAGCAGGATTTTAGCGGGGGGCAATGAGCAGTTCTTC
CASRILAGGNEQFF
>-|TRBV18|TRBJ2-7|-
TGTGCCAGCTCCCGGCAGCGCTCCTACGAGCAGTACTTC
CASSRQRSYEQYF
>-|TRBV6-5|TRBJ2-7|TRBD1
TGTGCCAGCAGTAGAACAGGGGGCGAGCAGTACTTC
CASSRTGGEQYF
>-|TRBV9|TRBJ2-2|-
TGTGCCAGCAGCGTAGGCGGGGTAGCGAACACCGGGGAGCTGTTTTTT
CASSVGGVANTGELFF
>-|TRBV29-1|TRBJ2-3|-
TGCAGCGTGGAAGACAGGTCCACAGATACGCAGTATTTT
CSVEDRSTDTQYF
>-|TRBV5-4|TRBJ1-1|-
TGTGCCAGCAGCCCAGGGGTCCAGAACACTGAAGCTTTCTTT
CASSPGVQNTEAFF
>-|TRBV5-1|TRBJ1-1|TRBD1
TGCGCCAGCAGCGACCCAGGGGGCACTGAAGCTTTCTTT
CASSDPGGTEAFF
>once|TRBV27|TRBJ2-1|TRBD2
TGTGCCAGCAGTCCCTCGATGGGGGACTATTCAGAGGAGCAGTTCTTC
CASSPSMGDYSEEQFF
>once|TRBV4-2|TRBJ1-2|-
TGTGCCAGCAGCCAAAATGGACAGACTTTTTATGGCTACACCTTC
CASSQNGQTFYGYTF
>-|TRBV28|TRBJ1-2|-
TGTGCCAGCAGTTTATCCCACAGGGTGGACGGCTACACCTTC
CASSLSHRVDGYTF
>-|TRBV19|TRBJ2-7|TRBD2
TGTGCCAGTAGTTCGGGGCTAGCGGGGAACGAGCAGTACTTC
CASSSGLAGNEQYF
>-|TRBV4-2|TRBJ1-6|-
TGTGCCAGCAGCCAGAGGGTCACGGGCGATTCACCCCTCCACTTT
CASSQRVTGDSPLHF
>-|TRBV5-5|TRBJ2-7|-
TGTGCCAGCAGCTTGGTTATAGCCTACGAGCAGTACTTC
CASSLVIAYEQYF
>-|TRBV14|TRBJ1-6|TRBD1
TGTGCCAGCAGCCTTTGGGACAGGGATAATTCACCCCTCCACTTT
CASSLWDRDNSPLHF
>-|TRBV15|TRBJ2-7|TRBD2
TGTGCCACCAGCAGAGCCCAGGGGCTAGCGGGGGGTGGCTACGAGCAGTACTTC
CATSRAQGLAGGGYEQYF
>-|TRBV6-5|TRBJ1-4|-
TGTGCCAGCCTTAGGGGGGGTAGTGAAAAACTGTTTTTT
CASLRGGSEKLFF
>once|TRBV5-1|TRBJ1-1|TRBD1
TGCGCCAGCAGCGCCGGTGGCAGGGGGCGGAACACTGAAGCTTTCTTT
CASSAGGRGRNTEAFF
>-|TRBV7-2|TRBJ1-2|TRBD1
TGTGCCAGCAGCCTGGACAGGGGCCTTTTGATGGGGGGCTACACCTTC
CASSLDRGLLMGGYTF